The clone carrying this TCR beta chain came up a few times. Each TRB amplification used roughly 240-550 ng of genomic DNA from blood. These data are taken from a study of T and B cells in COVID-19 patients. Study-level background: Peripheral blood came from COVID-19 patients with active infection or after recovery.

V shed 4 bases and J 1 base; nucleotides not matched to a gene: 3. The germline gives CDR1 DFQATT, CDR2 SNEGSKA (reference sequence). There are 14 residues in the CDR3. TRB rearrangements were amplified by multiplex PCR with BIOMED2 TRB-A/B primers. TCRdb reprocessed the multiplex PCR reads with MiXCR, giving one entry per CDR3 protein. In the table there are fewer than 9,500 distinct CDR3 sequences, around 29% of which are singletons. The chain uses TRBV20-1 and TRBJ2-2; the match to TRBD1 covers 7 bases. Material: blood. The receptor was derived from a human donor who had recovered from COVID-19. The chain's CDR3 is CSANRDRNTGELFF. CDR3 sequence (DNA): TGCAGTGCTAACCGGGACAGGAACACCGGGGAGCTGTTTTTT.